Each of the 5 T cell receptor beta chains below was sequenced from the same sample in a study of esophageal squamous cell carcinoma under preoperative chemotherapy. TCRdb called the PCR reads again in MiXCR, with one record for every CDR3 protein. The repertoire holds approximately 30,000 distinct CDR3 sequences, with around 50% as singletons. Specified time point: before preoperative PTX-NDP chemotherapy. Sampling was conducted from a patient given preoperative chemotherapy. These receptors were obtained from a human donor with esophageal squamous cell carcinoma. The donor label of this sample is uncertain.

The chain joins TRBV7-9 to TRBJ2-5; possible D gene TRBD1, 6 bases. This CDR3 contains 16 residues. V lost 1 base and J lost 1, with 13 bases in between. Germline CDR1 reads SEHNR; CDR2 reads FQNEAQ (reference sequence). CDR3 region: CASSLEFSDSQETQYF. In DNA, the CDR3 is TGTGCCAGCAGCTTAGAATTCTCGGACAGCCAAGAGACCCAGTACTTC.

In this sample, this clonotype turned up many times. The chain carries TRBV6-1 and TRBJ2-2; maybe TRBD2 (5 bases). Deletions cut 0 bases from V and 5 bases from J, with 16 bases between. The CDR3 runs to 17 residues. The V gene's germline CDR1 is MNHNS and CDR2 SASEGT. The CDR3 here is CASSEAGRRRATGELFF. The CDR3 DNA reads TGTGCCAGCAGTGAAGCTGGTAGGAGGCGGGCTACCGGGGAGCTGTTTTTT.

In its sample, this clonotype was seen a few times. The J gene is TRBJ2-7, the V gene TRBV5-4; D perhaps matches TRBD2 (5 bases). Germline loops: CDR1 SGHNT, CDR2 YYREEE (reference sequence). The CDR3 totals 13 residues. Trimming shortened V by 5 bases and J by 1 base, and 10 bases separated the two germline ends. The CDR3 loop is CASSRTGSYEQYF. As DNA, the CDR3 is TGTGCCAGCAGTCGGACGGGATCCTACGAGCAGTACTTC.

The sample holds one count of this clonotype. The junction does not match germline at one end; this may be a read error. This chain joins TRBV7-8 and TRBJ2-5; D may be TRBD1 or TRBD2 (5 bases each). CDR1 is SGHVS, CDR2 FQNEAQ, per germline. The CDR3 extends over 14 amino acids. Here the CDR3 reads CASSLIGVRASQFF. CDR3 in DNA: TGTGCCAGCAGCTTAATCGGGGTCAGGGCGTCCCAGTTTTTC.

For this clonotype: Given a much more abundant clone one base away, this may be a read error. The chain links TRBV12-3 or TRBV12-4 to TRBJ2-1, with unresolved D. The CDR3 contains 12 residues. Between the trimmed V and J ends, which lost 5 bases and 9 bases, there was a span of 11 bases. The CDR3 DNA follows: TGTGCCAGCAGTCCGCGAAGCTCTGAGCAGTTCTTC. Its protein is CASSPRSSEQFF.